This T cell receptor beta chain was identified in a study of blood T cell repertoires in COVID-19. Looking at the study overall: Acute and convalescent COVID-19 samples came from the United States, Italy and Spain. PBMCs, B-cell-depleted T cells, or T cells provided the cDNA or gDNA that made up the material.

The J segment lost 9 bases and the V segment lost 5 bases, leaving 6 bases of the junction unmatched. CDR1 and CDR2 (germline): MNHEY, SMNVEV (reference sequence). The CDR3 sequence is 14 residues long. In the authors' workflow: It was from reference gene primer amplification that nucleated cell counts were estimated. This table comes from immunoSEQ multiplex PCR, and its TCRdb copy is limited to in-frame clones, with some not included. V and J calls plus clone size are reproduced from that table; the DNA served to infer D and trimming. The sample carries roughly 150,000 clones, about 85% recorded once.

The TCR was taken from a man between 65 and 85 years old who had recovered from COVID-19. The chain recombines TRBV27 with TRBJ2-3, with TRBD2 matching 12 bases. The sequencing sample was made of peripheral blood. The CDR3 here is CASSRTSGTPTQYF. As DNA, the CDR3 is TGTGCCAGCAGTAGGACTAGCGGGACGCCCACGCAGTATTTT.